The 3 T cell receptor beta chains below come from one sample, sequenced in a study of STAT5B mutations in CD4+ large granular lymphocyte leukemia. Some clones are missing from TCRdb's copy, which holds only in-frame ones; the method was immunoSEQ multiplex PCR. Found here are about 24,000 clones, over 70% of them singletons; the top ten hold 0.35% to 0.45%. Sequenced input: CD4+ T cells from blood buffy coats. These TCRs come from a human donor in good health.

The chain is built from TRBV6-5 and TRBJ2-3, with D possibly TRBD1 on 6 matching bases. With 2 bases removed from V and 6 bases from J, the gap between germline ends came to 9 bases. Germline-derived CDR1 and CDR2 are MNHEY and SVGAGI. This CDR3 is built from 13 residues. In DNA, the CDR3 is TGTGCCAGCAGTTACCCAGGGGTGGATACGCAGTATTTT. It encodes CASSYPGVDTQYF.

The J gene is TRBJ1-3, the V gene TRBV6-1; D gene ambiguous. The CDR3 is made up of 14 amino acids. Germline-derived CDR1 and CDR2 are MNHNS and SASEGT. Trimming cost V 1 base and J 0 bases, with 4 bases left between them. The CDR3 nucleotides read TGTGCCAGCAGTGAAGACACCTCTGGAAACACCATATATTTT. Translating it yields CASSEDTSGNTIYF.

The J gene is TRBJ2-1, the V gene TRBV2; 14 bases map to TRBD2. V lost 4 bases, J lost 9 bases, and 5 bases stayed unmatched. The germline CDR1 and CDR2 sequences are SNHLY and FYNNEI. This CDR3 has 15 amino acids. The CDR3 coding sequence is TGTGCCAGCAGTGGAGGACTAGCGGGAGGCAGTGAGCAGTTCTTC. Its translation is CASSGGLAGGSEQFF.